These 18 T cell receptor beta chains came from one sample sequenced in a study of control samples from healthy donors and cancer patients. Sequencing used immunoSEQ multiplex PCR; TCRdb keeps in-frame clones, though not all of them. This sample has 110,000 to 150,000 clones; 94% occur once, and the top ten carry about an eighth. The sequenced material came from blood. These receptors originate from a man aged 40-50 years in good health.

This rearrangement joins TRBV5-4 to TRBJ2-1, with D possibly being TRBD2 (7 bases). CDR3 length: 18 amino acids. The germline CDR1 and CDR2 sequences are SGHNT and YYREEE (reference sequence). Trimming removed 0 bases from V and 10 bases from J, with 26 bases in between. This chain's CDR3 is CASSLAHGGGGTIGEQFF. The DNA of the CDR3 is TGTGCCAGCAGCTTGGCCCACGGGGGCGGGGGTACAATTGGGGAGCAGTTCTTC.

CDR3 protein: CASSRDRVGLEAFF. The CDR3 nucleotides read TGTGCCAGCAGCCGAGACAGGGTGGGGCTTGAAGCTTTCTTT. The gene calls are TRBV11-2 and TRBJ1-1, with TRBD1 matching 7 bases. CDR1 and CDR2 (germline): SGHAT, FQNNGV. This CDR3 has 14 amino acids. Unmatched junction bases numbered 10, after V lost 5 bases and J lost 7 bases.

This clone was recorded once. The J gene is TRBJ1-5, the V gene TRBV6-5; 9 bases agree with TRBD1. This CDR3 comprises 15 residues. Germline V lookup: CDR1 MNHEY, CDR2 SVGAGI. The junction had 3 bases not matched to a gene; V was cut back by 5 bases and J by 1 base. DNA for the CDR3: TGTGCCAGCAGTACGGGACAGGGAAGCAATCAGCCCCAGCATTTT. Protein product: CASSTGQGSNQPQHF.

The chain has TRBV5-1 and TRBJ2-1; possible D gene TRBD1, 5 bases. V was clipped by 0 bases and J by 7 bases, with 14 bases between them. The germline V gene encodes CDR1 SGHRS and CDR2 YFSETQ. CDR3 length: 15 amino acids. In DNA form, the CDR3 reads TGCGCCAGCAGCTTGGGGTGGCAGGGTCTTAATGAGCAGTTCTTC. This sequence encodes CASSLGWQGLNEQFF.

Turning to this clone: Compared with germline, one end of the junction differs, possibly owing to a read error. The chain has TRBV7-7 and TRBJ2-5; D not certain. The CDR3 contains 14 residues. Germline lookup yields CDR1 SSHAT and CDR2 FNYEAQ (reference sequence). The CDR3 sequence is CASSLDPAQETQYF. CDR3 in DNA: TGTGCTAGCAGCTTAGATCCAGCGCAAGAGACCCAGTACTTC.

The V call is TRBV4-3, the J call TRBJ1-1, with D hard to call. Trimming removed 3 bases from V and 1 base from J, with 12 bases in between. Germline CDR1 LGHNA, CDR2 YSLEER. The CDR3 is 15 residues long. This chain's CDR3 is CASSHRESPNTEAFF. CDR3 DNA sequence: TGCGCCAGCAGCCATCGGGAGAGTCCGAACACTGAAGCTTTCTTT.

The chain joins TRBV9 to TRBJ2-5; D assignment may be TRBD1 or TRBD2 (5 bases each). CDR1 SGDLS and CDR2 YYNGEE come from the germline V gene. The CDR3 runs to 16 residues. V lost 4 bases and J lost 4, with 20 bases in between. CDR3: CASSPDTGDGRETQYF. The DNA of the CDR3 is TGTGCCAGCAGCCCGGACACCGGGGACGGACGAGAGACCCAGTACTTC.

The chain combines TRBV13 with TRBJ2-1; 9 nucleotides agree with TRBD2. Per the germline V gene, CDR1 is PRHDT and CDR2 is FYEKMQ (reference sequence). V lost 2 bases and J lost 5; bases outside the gene matches: 4. This CDR3 spans 15 amino acids. In nucleotides, the CDR3 is TGTGCCAGCAGCTTAAAGACTAGCGGTGACAATGAGCAGTTCTTC. Amino acid sequence: CASSLKTSGDNEQFF.

About this clone itself: Other DNA sequences from this sample encode an identical CDR3 as well. The chain uses TRBV5-1 and TRBJ2-7; D call uncertain. V gave up 0 bases and J gave up 5 bases, with 3 bases separating them. This CDR3 is built from 11 residues. Germline V lookup: CDR1 SGHRS, CDR2 YFSETQ. CDR3 in DNA: TGCGCCAGCAGCTTGGGGCACGAGCAGTACTTC. It translates to CASSLGHEQYF.

The table lists this clone with a few counts. The gene calls are TRBV6-5 and TRBJ1-6; D gene uncertain. Germline V gene sequence: CDR1 MNHEY, CDR2 SVGAGI. CDR3 length: 14 residues. The ends were cut back, 7 bases at V and 6 bases at J, with 13 bases in the middle. The CDR3 here is CASNLGLVNSPLHF. The CDR3 nucleotides read TGTGCCAGCAACTTAGGGTTGGTTAATTCACCCCTCCACTTT.

The rearrangement uses TRBV28 and TRBJ1-2, with D tentatively TRBD1 (6 bases). CDR3 size: 15 residues. V was clipped by 3 bases and J by 4 bases, with 15 bases between them. The V gene's germline CDR1 is MDHEN and CDR2 SYDVKM. In nucleotides, the CDR3 is TGTGCCAGCAGTTTGAGTAGGGGGACGCTCTATGGCTACACCTTC. It encodes CASSLSRGTLYGYTF.

The chain uses TRBV20-1 and TRBJ1-6, with TRBD1 matching 7 bases. CDR3 size: 13 residues. The germline V gene has CDR1 DFQATT and CDR2 SNEGSKA (reference sequence). V trimming: 3 bases; J trimming: 6 bases; junction bases outside the gene matches: 2. CDR3 amino acids: CSASRDSNSPLHF. CDR3 bases: TGCAGTGCTAGTCGGGACAGTAATTCACCCCTCCACTTT.

This chain joins TRBV6-5 and TRBJ1-6, with unresolved D. The germline CDR1 and CDR2 sequences are MNHEY and SVGAGI. The CDR3 length is 15 residues. Trimming took 0 bases from V and 7 from J, leaving 10 bases between them. The CDR3 region is CASSYSGRLNSPLHF. CDR3 DNA: TGTGCCAGCAGTTACTCGGGCAGGCTAAATTCACCCCTCCACTTT.

This clone was detected only once. The rearrangement uses TRBV28 and TRBJ1-3, with 9 bases fitting TRBD1. This CDR3 spans 16 amino acids. V shed 4 bases, J shed 0 bases, and the junction held 4 bases outside the gene matches. Germline V lookup: CDR1 MDHEN, CDR2 SYDVKM. This CDR3 is CASSSGTGYSGNTIYF. CDR3 coding DNA: TGTGCCAGCAGTTCCGGGACAGGGTACTCTGGAAACACCATATATTTT.

V is TRBV18 and J is TRBJ1-6, with 7 bases matching TRBD1. J gave up 9 bases and V 2 bases, and 4 bases lay outside the gene matches. This CDR3 spans 14 amino acids. Germline loops: CDR1 KGHSH, CDR2 LQKENI. This chain's CDR3 is CASSPEGATSPLHF. The CDR3 DNA follows: TGTGCCAGCTCACCAGAGGGGGCCACTTCACCCCTCCACTTT.

The rearrangement joins TRBV6-1 to TRBJ1-6; no clear D. The germline gives CDR1 MNHNS, CDR2 SASEGT. V shed 3 bases and J shed 6 bases, with 6 bases lying between them. This CDR3 contains 13 residues. CDR3: CASSDVRNSPLHF. In nucleotides, the CDR3 is TGTGCCAGCAGTGATGTCCGTAATTCACCCCTCCACTTT.

The CDR3 region has the DNA TGCGCCAGCAGTCAATGGGGCAGGCAAGAGACCCAGTACTTC. It translates to CASSQWGRQETQYF. The chain employs TRBV23-1 and TRBJ2-5; D is possibly TRBD1 (5 bases). TRBV23-1 is an ORF, and what it does is uncertain. V was clipped by 1 base and J by 2 bases, with 8 bases between them. The CDR3 has 14 amino acids.

This clone was detected once. This chain joins TRBV3-1 (or the pseudogene TRBV3-2) and TRBJ1-4, with 7 bases fitting TRBD1. Germline V CDR1 and CDR2: LGHDT, YNNKEL (reference sequence). V was clipped by 6 bases and J by 8 bases; unmatched bases: 9. The length of the CDR3 is 14 residues. CDR3 loop: CASSRDSGAEKLFF. The CDR3 DNA sequence: TGTGCCAGCAGTCGGGACAGCGGGGCCGAAAAACTGTTTTTT.